This TCR beta chain came from a study of cytomegalovirus exposure and HLA in healthy donors. The PCR had 60 Vbeta and 13 Jbeta primers. Some clones are missing from TCRdb's copy, which holds only in-frame ones; the method was immunoSEQ multiplex PCR. Altogether 90,000 to 130,000 clones are present, around 80% being singletons, with the ten largest covering approximately 23%. When sampled, the donors appeared nominally healthy, though they likely had unrecorded immune exposures. The V gene's germline CDR1 is MDHEN and CDR2 SYDVKM. Trimming took 6 bases from V and 5 from J, leaving 13 bases between them. The CDR3 has 13 amino acids. This clone was counted only a few times. Its target is not known. Study outcomes and limitations: Altogether, 150 or so TCR beta chains were recorded as cytomegalovirus-associated. The authors later found HLA-associated TCR beta chains more clonally expanded than equally common others.

The specimen was PBMCs. The V gene is TRBV28, the J gene TRBJ1-2, with D possibly TRBD1 on 5 matching bases. This TCR came from a young man in good health and CMV-seropositive. The CDR3 DNA is TGTGCCAGCAGGCTTCCTGCAGGGTATGGCTACACCTTC. The encoded protein is CASRLPAGYGYTF.